This record looks at one T cell receptor (beta chain) sequence and its context. This sample was taken from a study of blood T cell repertoires in COVID-19. Generated by immunoSEQ multiplex PCR, the TCRdb table keeps only in-frame clones and is missing some. The sample carries roughly 70,000 clones, around 83% recorded once. The junction had 4 bases not matched to a gene; V was cut back by 4 bases and J by 1 base. The CDR3 totals 16 residues. Germline V gene data show CDR1 as MGHDK and CDR2 as SYGVNS. The sequenced material came from peripheral blood. The source of this sequence is a man aged 65 to 85 with active COVID-19. The chain recombines TRBV25-1 with TRBJ1-3; 10 positions match TRBD1. CDR3 protein: CASSVGTGDSGNTIYF. CDR3 in DNA: TGTGCCAGCAGTGTGGGGACAGGGGATTCTGGAAACACCATATATTTT. Using reference TRBV25-1 and TRBJ1-3 for the parts outside the CDR3, the full variable domain is EADIYQTPRYLVIGTGKKITLECSQTMGHDKMYWYQQDPGMELHLIHYSYGVNSTEKGDLSSESTVSRIRTEHFPLTLESARPSHTSQYLCASSVGTGDSGNTIYFGEGSWLTVV.